Reported below is one TCR beta chain. Its target antigen remains unknown. There are no base qualities to consult, and no much larger clone falls within one base. The data were taken from a study of blood T cell repertoires in COVID-19 (TCRdb year 2020). Some background on the complete study: Samples from collaborators originated in the United States, Italy and Spain and spanned both the acute and convalescent phases of COVID-19. The prospective study material was composed of cDNA or gDNA derived from T cells, B-cell-depleted T cells, or PBMCs. Deeply sampled blood TCRbeta repertoires from subjects exposed to, actively infected with, or recovered from COVID-19 were included in the dataset. A freely available public database, intended as a resource for researchers studying the immune response to SARS-CoV-2, is where the repertoires were released. Samples came from the ongoing ImmuneRACE study (first 160 participants) plus 1,254 subjects from 6 global collaborators. The sample metadata nearly always contained a de-identified subject ID, COVID-19 status, age in years and sex. Where HLA class I and class II types were available, the types were taken from metadata supplied by the sample provider, not from assay-based typing. What the research found in general, with its limitations: How much clinical and demographic metadata was included differed by source and by participant, and the metadata was provided uncurated.

TCRbeta CDR3 regions were amplified from genomic DNA using the immunoSEQ Assay, a bias-controlled multiplex PCR. The study's processing was this. Nucleated cell counts per sample were estimated from amplification of reference gene primers within the assay. To quantify the absolute abundance of each unique TCRbeta CDR3 rearrangement, sequence reads were collapsed and filtered. For each sample, productive Simpson clonality was calculated by taking the square root of Simpson's diversity index across productive rearrangements. The table was pulled from immuneACCESS by TCRdb, which kept in-frame rearrangements only. Such tables lose some clones; where checked, under half of the loss comes from unresolved V genes, and the rest has no known cause. For V, J and clone size, that table is used; D and trimming come from the DNA. This sample comprises fewer than 150,000 clones, 70% to 90% of them detected only once. The top ten clones comprise 3% to 3.5% of the sample.

The collaborating institutions used their own protocols to collect whole blood in K2EDTA tubes. For TCRbeta analysis, collaborators shipped samples in one of three forms: frozen whole blood, isolated PBMCs, or DNA extracted from either of those sample types. From the germline V gene (reference sequence), CDR1 is LGHDT and CDR2 is YNNKEL. A distance of 11 bases separates the germline ends of V and J, which lose 3 bases and 0 bases respectively. Including cysteine and phenylalanine, the CDR3 has 15 amino acids. The sequence is cut down to CDR3 DNA, 45 bases in frame from base 1. The sequence derives from a man in his forties with acute or convalescent COVID-19. The chain uses TRBV3-1 (or the pseudogene TRBV3-2) and TRBJ2-5, with TRBD1 as a weak D call on 5 bases. Input material: peripheral blood. For the CDR3, the sequence is CASSQTASYQETQYF. The nucleotides are TGTGCCAGCAGCCAGACAGCCTCGTACCAAGAGACCCAGTACTTC.